The clone carrying this TCR beta chain was picked up a small number of times. The data originate from a study of OX40 agonist ivuxolimab in advanced cancers. This CDR3 region has 13 residues. From germline, CDR1 is MDHEN and CDR2 SYDVKM. V lost 10 bases and J 8 bases, leaving 17 bases between the germline ends. The table came from immunoSEQ multiplex PCR; TCRdb's copy has only in-frame clones and leaves some out. The sample lists tens of thousands of clones, about 91% occurring once. This material consisted of CD4+ or CD8+ T cells sorted from blood, taken in a trial of the OX40 agonist ivuxolimab. The source is an adult with an advanced solid tumor such as melanoma, head and neck, liver or kidney cancer. V is TRBV28 and J is TRBJ1-4; possible D gene TRBD1, 6 bases. DNA for the CDR3: TGTGCCATTCGGGGGCGTCGGTACGAAAAACTGTTTTTT. It yields the protein CAIRGRRYEKLFF.